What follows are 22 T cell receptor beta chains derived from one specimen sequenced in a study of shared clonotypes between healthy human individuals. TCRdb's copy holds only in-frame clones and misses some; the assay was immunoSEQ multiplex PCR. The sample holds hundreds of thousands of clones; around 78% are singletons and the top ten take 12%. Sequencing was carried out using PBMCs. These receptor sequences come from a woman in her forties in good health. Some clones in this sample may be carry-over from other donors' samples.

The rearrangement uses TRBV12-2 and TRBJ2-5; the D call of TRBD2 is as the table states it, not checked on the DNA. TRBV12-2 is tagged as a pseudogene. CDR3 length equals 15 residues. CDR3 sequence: CASRFPSGVRETQYF. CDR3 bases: TGTGCAAGTCGCTTCCCATCGGGAGTCCGGGAGACCCAGTACTTC.

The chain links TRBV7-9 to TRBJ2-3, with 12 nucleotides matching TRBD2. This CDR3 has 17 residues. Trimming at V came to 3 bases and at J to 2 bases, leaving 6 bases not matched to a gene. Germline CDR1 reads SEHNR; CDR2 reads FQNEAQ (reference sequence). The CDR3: CASSFYRLAGDTDTQYF. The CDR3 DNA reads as TGTGCCAGCAGCTTCTACCGACTAGCGGGAGACACAGATACGCAGTATTTT. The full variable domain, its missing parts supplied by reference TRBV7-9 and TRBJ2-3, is DTGVSQNPRHKITKRGQNVTFRCDPISEHNRLYWYRQTLGQGPEFLTYFQNEAQLEKSRLLSDRFSAERPKGSFSTLEIQRTEQGDSAMYLCASSFYRLAGDTDTQYFGPGTRLTVL.

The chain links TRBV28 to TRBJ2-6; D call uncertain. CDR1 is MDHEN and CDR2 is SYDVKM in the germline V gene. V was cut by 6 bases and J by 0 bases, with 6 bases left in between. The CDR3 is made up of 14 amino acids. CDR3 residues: CASRDHSGANVLTF. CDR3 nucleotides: TGTGCCAGCAGGGACCACTCTGGGGCCAACGTCCTGACTTTC.

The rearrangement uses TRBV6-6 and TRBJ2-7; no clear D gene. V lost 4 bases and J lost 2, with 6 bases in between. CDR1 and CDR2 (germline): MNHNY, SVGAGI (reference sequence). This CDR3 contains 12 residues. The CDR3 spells CASSSIPYEQYF. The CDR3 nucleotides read TGTGCCAGCAGTTCGATCCCCTACGAGCAGTACTTC.

CDR3 in amino acids: CASSLQGWSTEAFF. Here the CDR3 DNA reads TGTGCCAGCAGCTTACAGGGTTGGAGCACTGAAGCTTTCTTT. The genes are TRBV5-5 and TRBJ1-1; D possibly corresponds to TRBD1 (6 bases). With 2 bases removed from V and 4 bases from J, the gap between germline ends came to 12 bases. The length of the CDR3 is 14 residues. The germline V gene encodes CDR1 SGHKS and CDR2 YYEKEE (reference sequence).

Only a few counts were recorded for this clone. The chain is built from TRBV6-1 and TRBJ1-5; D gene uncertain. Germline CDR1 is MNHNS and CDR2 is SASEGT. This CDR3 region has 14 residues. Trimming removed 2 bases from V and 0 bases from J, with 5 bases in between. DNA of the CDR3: TGTGCCAGCAGTGAACGGTATAGCAATCAGCCCCAGCATTTT. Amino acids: CASSERYSNQPQHF.

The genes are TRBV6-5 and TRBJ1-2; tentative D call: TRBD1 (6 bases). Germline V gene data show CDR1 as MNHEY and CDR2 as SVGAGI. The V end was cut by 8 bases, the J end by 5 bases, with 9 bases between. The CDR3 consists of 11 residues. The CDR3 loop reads CASGGAYGYTF. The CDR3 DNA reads TGTGCCAGCGGGGGGGCATATGGCTACACCTTC.

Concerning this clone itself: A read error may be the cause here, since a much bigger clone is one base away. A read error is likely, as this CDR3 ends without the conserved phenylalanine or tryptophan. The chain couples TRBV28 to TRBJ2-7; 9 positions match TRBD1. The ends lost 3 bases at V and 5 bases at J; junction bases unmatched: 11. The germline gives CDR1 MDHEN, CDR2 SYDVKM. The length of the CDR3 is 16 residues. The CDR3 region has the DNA TGTGCCAGCAGTTTTGTTGCCGGACAGGGGTTGAACGAGCAGTACCTC. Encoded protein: CASSFVAGQGLNEQYL.

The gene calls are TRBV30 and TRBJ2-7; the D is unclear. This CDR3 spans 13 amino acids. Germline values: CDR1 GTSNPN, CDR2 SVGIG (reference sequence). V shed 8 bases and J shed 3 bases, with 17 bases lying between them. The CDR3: CALGGLNYYEQYF. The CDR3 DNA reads TGTGCCCTAGGTGGTCTAAATTACTACGAGCAGTACTTC.

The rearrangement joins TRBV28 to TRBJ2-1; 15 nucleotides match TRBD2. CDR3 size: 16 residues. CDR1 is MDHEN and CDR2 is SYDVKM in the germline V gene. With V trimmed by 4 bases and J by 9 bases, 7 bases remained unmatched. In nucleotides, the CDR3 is TGTGCCAGCAGTTCGATTGGACTAGCGGGAGGGGTTGAGCAGTTCTTC. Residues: CASSSIGLAGGVEQFF.

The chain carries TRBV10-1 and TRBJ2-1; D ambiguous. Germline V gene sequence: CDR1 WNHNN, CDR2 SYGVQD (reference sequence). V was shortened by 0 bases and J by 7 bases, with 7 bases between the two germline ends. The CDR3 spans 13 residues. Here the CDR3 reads CASSESSENEQFF. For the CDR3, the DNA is TGCGCCAGCAGTGAGTCGAGCGAAAATGAGCAGTTCTTC.

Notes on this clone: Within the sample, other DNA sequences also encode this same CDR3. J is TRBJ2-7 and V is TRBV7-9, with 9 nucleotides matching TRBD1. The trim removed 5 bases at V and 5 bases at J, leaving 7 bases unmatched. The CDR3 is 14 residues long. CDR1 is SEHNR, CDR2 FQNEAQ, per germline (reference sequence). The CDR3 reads CASSIRDRAHEQYF. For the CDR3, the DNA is TGTGCCAGCAGCATCCGGGACAGGGCCCACGAGCAGTACTTC. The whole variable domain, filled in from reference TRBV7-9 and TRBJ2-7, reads DTGVSQNPRHKITKRGQNVTFRCDPISEHNRLYWYRQTLGQGPEFLTYFQNEAQLEKSRLLSDRFSAERPKGSFSTLEIQRTEQGDSAMYLCASSIRDRAHEQYFGPGTRLTVT.

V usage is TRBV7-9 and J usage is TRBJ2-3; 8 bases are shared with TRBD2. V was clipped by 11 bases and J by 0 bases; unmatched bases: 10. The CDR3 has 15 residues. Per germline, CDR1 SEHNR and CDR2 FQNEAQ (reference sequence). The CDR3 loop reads CASGGTRTSTDTQYF. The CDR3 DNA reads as TGTGCCTCTGGGGGGACTAGAACCAGCACAGATACGCAGTATTTT. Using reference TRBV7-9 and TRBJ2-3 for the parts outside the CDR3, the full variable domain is DTGVSQNPRHKITKRGQNVTFRCDPISEHNRLYWYRQTLGQGPEFLTYFQNEAQLEKSRLLSDRFSAERPKGSFSTLEIQRTEQGDSAMYLCASGGTRTSTDTQYFGPGTRLTVL.

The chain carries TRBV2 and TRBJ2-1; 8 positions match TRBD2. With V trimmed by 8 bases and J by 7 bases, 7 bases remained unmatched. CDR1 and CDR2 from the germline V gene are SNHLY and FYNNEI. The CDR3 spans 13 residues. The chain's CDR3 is CASAGGAPNEQFF. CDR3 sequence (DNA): TGTGCCAGCGCGGGAGGAGCCCCTAATGAGCAGTTCTTC.

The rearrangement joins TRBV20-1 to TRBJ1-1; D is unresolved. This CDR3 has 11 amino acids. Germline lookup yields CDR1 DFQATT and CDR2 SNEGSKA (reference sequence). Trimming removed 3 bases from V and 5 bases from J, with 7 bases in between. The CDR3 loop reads CSASDWTEAFF. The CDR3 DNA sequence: TGCAGTGCTAGCGACTGGACTGAAGCTTTCTTT.

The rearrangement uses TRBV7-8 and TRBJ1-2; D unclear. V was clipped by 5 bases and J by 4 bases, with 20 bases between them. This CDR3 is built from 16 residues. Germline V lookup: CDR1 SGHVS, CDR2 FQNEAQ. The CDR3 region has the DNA TGTGCCAGCAGCCGTCGGTTGTTTACAAAGACCTATGGCTACACCTTC. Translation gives CASSRRLFTKTYGYTF.

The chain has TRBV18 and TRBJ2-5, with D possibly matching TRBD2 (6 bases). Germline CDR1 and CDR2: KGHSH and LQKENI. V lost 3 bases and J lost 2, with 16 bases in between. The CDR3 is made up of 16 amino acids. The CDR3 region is CASSPGLGPFQETQYF. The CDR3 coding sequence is TGTGCCAGCTCACCGGGACTCGGGCCATTTCAAGAGACCCAGTACTTC. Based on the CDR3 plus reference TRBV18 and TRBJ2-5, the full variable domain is NAGVMQNPRHLVRRRGQEARLRCSPMKGHSHVYWYRQLPEEGLKFMVYLQKENIIDESGMPKERFSAEFPKEGPSILRIQQVVRGDSAAYFCASSPGLGPFQETQYFGPGTRLLVL.

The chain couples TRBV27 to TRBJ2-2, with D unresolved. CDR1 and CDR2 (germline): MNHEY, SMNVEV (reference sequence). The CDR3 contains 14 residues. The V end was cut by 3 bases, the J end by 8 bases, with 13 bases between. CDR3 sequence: CASSFRLGLGELFF. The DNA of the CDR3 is TGTGCCAGCAGTTTCAGGTTGGGCCTTGGGGAGCTGTTTTTT.

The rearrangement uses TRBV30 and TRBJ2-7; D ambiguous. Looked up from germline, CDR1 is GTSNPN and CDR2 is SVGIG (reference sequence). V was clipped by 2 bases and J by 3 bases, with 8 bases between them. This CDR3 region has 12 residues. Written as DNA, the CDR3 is TGTGCCTGGAGTACGACGGGCTACGAGCAGTACTTC. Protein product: CAWSTTGYEQYF.

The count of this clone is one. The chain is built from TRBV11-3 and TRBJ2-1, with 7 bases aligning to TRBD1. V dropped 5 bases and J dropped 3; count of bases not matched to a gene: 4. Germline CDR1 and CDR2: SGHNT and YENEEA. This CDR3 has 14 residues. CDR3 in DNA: TGTGCCAGCAGCGTAAGACAGGGCTACAATGAGCAGTTCTTC. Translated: CASSVRQGYNEQFF.

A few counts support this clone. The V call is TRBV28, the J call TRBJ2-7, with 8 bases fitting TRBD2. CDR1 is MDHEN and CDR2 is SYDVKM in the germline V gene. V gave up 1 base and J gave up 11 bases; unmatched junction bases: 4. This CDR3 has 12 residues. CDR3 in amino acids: CASSLFGLAKYF. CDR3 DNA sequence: TGTGCCAGCAGTTTATTCGGACTAGCAAAGTACTTC.

CDR3 protein: CASSEGPGPEGEKLFF. The CDR3 DNA follows: TGTGCCAGCAGTGAAGGTCCGGGTCCGGAAGGGGAAAAACTGTTTTTT. This chain connects TRBV6-1 to TRBJ1-4; D is undetermined. From germline, CDR1 is MNHNS and CDR2 SASEGT. With 1 base removed from V and 8 bases from J, the gap between germline ends came to 17 bases. This CDR3 region has 16 residues.